This T cell receptor beta chain was captured in a study of T cell responses to AZD1222 COVID-19 vaccine. Study outcomes and limitations: Spike-spanning, vaccine-associated CD4 TCRs were dominant at 160-218 and 743-854. Repertoire collection took place solely once the T cell response had peaked. The sample set comprised mostly white British donors with more females, and clonal diversity was possibly underestimated.

Clones were sequenced by immunoSEQ multiplex PCR, and TCRdb holds only the in-frame ones, with some missing. The data hold about 100,000 clones, with over 75% observed a single time. The CDR3 contains 11 residues. The germline V and J ends were trimmed by 3 bases and 6 bases, with 6 bases remaining between them. Per germline, CDR1 MDHEN and CDR2 SYDVKM. Of note for this clone: What it recognizes is unknown.

The receptor comes from an adult in good health. The V and J genes are TRBV28 and TRBJ2-7; D gene ambiguous. Material: peripheral blood, obtained on day 0 of MenACWY control vaccination. CDR3 loop: CASSFSPEQYF. CDR3 bases: TGTGCCAGCAGTTTTAGTCCCGAGCAGTACTTC.